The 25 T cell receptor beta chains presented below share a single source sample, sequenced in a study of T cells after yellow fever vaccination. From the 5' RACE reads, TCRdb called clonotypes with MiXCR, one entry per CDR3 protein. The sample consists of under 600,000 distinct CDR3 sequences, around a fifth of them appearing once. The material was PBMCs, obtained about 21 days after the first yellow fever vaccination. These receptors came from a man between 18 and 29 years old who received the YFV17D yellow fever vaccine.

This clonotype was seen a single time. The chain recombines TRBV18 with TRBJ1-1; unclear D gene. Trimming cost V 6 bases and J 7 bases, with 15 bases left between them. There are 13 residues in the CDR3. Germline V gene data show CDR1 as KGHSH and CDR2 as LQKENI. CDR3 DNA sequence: TGTGCCAGCTCGCCGGGAAGCTTATATGAAGCTTTCTTT. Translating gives CASSPGSLYEAFF.

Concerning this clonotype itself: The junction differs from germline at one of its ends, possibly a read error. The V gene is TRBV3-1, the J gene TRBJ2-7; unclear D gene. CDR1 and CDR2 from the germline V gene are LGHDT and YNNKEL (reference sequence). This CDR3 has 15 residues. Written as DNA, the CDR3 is TGTGCCAGCTGCCAAGTCGTCGGCTCAGGTAGCGAGCAGTACTTC. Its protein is CASCQVVGSGSEQYF.

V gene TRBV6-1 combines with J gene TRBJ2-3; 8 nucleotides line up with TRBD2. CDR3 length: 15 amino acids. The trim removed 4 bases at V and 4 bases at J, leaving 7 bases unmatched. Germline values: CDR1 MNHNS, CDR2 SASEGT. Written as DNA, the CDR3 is TGTGCCAGCAGTGTGCGGGGGGCGGATGCAGATACGCAGTATTTT. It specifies CASSVRGADADTQYF.

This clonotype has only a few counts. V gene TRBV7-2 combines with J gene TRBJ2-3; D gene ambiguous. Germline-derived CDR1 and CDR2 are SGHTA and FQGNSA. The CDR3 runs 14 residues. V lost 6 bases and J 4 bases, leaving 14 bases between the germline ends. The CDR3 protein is CASSTALHSDTQYF. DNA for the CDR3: TGTGCCAGCAGTACAGCATTACACTCAGATACGCAGTATTTT.

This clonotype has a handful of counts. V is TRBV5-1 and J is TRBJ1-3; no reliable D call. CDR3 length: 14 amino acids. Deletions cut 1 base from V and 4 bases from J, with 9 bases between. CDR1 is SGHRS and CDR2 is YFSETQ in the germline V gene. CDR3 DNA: TGCGCCAGCAGCTTGACCGCGGGGGGAAACACCATATATTTT. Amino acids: CASSLTAGGNTIYF.

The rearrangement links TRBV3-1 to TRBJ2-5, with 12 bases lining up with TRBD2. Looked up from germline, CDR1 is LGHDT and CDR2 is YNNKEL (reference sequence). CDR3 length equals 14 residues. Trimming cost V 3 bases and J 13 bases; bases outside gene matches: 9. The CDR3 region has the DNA TGTGCCAGCAGCCAGAGGACTAGCGGGGCCTCCCGGTACTTC. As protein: CASSQRTSGASRYF.

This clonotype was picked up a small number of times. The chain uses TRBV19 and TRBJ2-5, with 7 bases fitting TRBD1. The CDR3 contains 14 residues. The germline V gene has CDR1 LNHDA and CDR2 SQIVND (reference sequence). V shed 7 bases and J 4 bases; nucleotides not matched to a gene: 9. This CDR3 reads CASNYRGGSETQYF. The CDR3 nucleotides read TGTGCCAGTAATTACAGGGGTGGGTCAGAGACCCAGTACTTC.

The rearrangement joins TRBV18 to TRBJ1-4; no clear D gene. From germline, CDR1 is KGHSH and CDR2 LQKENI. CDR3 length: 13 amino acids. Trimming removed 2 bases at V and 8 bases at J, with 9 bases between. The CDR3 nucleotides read TGTGCCAGCTCACCAGGGATTAGGGAAAAACTGTTTTTT. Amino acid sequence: CASSPGIREKLFF. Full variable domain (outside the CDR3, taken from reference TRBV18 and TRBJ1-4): NAGVMQNPRHLVRRRGQEARLRCSPMKGHSHVYWYRQLPEEGLKFMVYLQKENIIDESGMPKERFSAEFPKEGPSILRIQQVVRGDSAAYFCASSPGIREKLFFGSGTQLSVL.

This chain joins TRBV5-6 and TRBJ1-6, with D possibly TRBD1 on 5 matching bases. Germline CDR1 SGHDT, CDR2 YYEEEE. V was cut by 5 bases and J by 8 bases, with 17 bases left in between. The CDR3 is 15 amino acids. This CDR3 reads CASSDRGLVYSPLHF. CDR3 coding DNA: TGTGCCAGCAGTGATCGGGGCCTTGTATATTCACCCCTCCACTTT.

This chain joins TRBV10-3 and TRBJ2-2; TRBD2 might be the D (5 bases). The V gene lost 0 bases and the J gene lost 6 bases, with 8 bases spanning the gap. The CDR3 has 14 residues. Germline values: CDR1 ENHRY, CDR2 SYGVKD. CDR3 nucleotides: TGTGCCATCAGTGAGTCCGCAGCGGCCGGGGAGCTGTTTTTT. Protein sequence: CAISESAAAGELFF.

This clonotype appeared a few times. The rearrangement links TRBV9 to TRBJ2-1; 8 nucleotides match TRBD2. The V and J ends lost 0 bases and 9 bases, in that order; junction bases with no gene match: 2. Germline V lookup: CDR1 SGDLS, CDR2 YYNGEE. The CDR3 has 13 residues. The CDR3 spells CASSVVAGGEQFF. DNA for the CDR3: TGTGCCAGCAGCGTAGTGGCGGGGGGTGAGCAGTTCTTC.

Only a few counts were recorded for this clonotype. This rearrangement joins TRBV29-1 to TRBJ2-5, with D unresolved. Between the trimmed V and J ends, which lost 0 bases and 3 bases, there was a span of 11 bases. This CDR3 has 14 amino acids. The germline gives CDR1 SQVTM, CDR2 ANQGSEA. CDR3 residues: CSVEDLRVEETQYF. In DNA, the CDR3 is TGCAGCGTTGAAGATCTTAGGGTAGAAGAGACCCAGTACTTC.

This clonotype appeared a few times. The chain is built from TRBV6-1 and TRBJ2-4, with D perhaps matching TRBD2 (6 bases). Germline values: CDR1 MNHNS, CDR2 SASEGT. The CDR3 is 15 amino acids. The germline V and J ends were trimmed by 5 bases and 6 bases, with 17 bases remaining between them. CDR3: CASSPRAGSLNIQYF. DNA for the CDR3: TGTGCCAGCAGTCCACGGGCGGGAAGTTTAAACATTCAGTACTTC.

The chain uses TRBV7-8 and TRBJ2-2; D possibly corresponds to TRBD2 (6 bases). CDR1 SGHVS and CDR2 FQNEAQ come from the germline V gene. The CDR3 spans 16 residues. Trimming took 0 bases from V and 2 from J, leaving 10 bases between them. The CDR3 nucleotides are TGTGCCAGCAGCTTAGCTCCGGGGGTTAACACCGGGGAGCTGTTTTTT. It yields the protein CASSLAPGVNTGELFF.

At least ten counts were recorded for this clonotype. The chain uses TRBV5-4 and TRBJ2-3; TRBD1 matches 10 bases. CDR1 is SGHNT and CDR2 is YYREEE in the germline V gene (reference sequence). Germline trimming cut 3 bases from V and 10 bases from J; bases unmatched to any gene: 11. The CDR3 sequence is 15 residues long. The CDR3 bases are TGTGCCAGCAGCTCGGGACAGGGGTTTGCTAAGGCGCAGTATTTT. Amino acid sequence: CASSSGQGFAKAQYF.

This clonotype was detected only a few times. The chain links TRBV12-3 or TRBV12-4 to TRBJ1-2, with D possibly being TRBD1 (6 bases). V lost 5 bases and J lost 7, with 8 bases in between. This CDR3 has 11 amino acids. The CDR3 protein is CASSRTAGYTF. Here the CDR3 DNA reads TGTGCCAGCAGTCGGACAGCTGGCTACACCTTC.

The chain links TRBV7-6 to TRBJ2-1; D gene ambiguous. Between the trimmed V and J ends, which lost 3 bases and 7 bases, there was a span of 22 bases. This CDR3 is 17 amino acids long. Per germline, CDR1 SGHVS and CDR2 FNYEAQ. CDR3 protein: CASSFNAFEQTRNEQFF. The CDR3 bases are TGTGCCAGCAGCTTTAACGCCTTCGAACAGACCCGAAATGAGCAGTTCTTC. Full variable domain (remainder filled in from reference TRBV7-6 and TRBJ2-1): GAGVSQSPRYKVTKRGQDVALRCDPISGHVSLYWYRQALGQGPEFLTYFNYEAQQDKSGLPNDRFSAERPEGSISTLTIQRTEQRDSAMYRCASSFNAFEQTRNEQFFGPGTRLTVL.

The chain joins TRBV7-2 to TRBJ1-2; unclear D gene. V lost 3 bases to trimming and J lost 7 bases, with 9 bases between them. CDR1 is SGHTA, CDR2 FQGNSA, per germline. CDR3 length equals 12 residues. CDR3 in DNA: TGTGCCAGCAGCTTTACCGTGAGTGGCTACACCTTC. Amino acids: CASSFTVSGYTF.

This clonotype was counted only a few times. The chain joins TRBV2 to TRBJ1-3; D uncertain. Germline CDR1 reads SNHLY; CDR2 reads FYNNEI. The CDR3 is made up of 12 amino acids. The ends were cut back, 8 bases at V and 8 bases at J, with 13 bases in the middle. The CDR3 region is CASGVLRDTIYF. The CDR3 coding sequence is TGTGCCAGCGGGGTTCTTCGGGACACCATATATTTT.

CDR3 DNA: TGTGGGGGTGGCATGGCGAACACTGAAGCTTTCTTT. Encoded protein: CGGGMANTEAFF. This rearrangement joins TRBV7-2 to TRBJ1-1; D is uncertain. CDR1 and CDR2 from the germline V gene are SGHTA and FQGNSA. CDR3 length equals 12 residues.

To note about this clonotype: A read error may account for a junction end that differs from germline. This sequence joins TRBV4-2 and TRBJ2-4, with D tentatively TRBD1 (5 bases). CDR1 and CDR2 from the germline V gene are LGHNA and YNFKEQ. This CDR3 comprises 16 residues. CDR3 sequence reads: CASSQNQGFIKSIQYF. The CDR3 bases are TGTGCCAGCAGCCAAAACCAGGGATTCATCAAAAGCATTCAGTACTTC.

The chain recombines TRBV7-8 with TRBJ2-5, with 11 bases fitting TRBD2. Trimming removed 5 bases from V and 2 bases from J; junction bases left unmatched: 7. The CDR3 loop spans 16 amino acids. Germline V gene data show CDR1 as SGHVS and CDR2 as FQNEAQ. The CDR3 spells CASSGGIAGGQETQYF. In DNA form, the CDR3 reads TGTGCCAGCAGCGGCGGGATAGCGGGGGGGCAAGAGACCCAGTACTTC.

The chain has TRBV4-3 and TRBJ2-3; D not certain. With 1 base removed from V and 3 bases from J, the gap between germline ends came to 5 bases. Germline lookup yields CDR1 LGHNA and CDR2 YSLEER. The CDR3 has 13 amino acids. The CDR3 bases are TGCGCCAGCAGCCAAGTTTCTACAGATACGCAGTATTTT. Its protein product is CASSQVSTDTQYF.

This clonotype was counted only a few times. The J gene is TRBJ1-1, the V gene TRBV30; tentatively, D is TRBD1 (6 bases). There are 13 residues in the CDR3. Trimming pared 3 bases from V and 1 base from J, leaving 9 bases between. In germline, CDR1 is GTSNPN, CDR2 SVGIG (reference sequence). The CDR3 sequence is CAWSKDRNTEAFF. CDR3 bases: TGTGCCTGGAGCAAGGACAGGAACACTGAAGCTTTCTTT.

DNA of the CDR3: TGTGCCAGCAGTAACAGGGGCCCCTACGAGCAGTACGTC. It translates to CASSNRGPYEQYV. The rearrangement joins TRBV6-5 to TRBJ2-7; TRBD1 agrees at 7 bases. In germline, CDR1 is MNHEY, CDR2 SVGAGI. Trimming at V came to 5 bases and at J to 2 bases, leaving 3 bases not matched to a gene. The CDR3 extends over 13 amino acids.